The 18 T cell receptor beta chains in this list originate from one sample, sequenced in a study of CD8 T cells in ankylosing spondylitis. General study results and limits: A motif of under ten highly homologous TCR beta variants was seen as apparently characteristic of ankylosing spondylitis blood.

Antigens for these TCRs are unknown. TCRdb redid the calling of the 5' RACE reads with MiXCR, one entry per CDR3 protein. The sample lists about 540,000 distinct CDR3 sequences; about 13% were seen once. Sequences were obtained from blood, either unsorted or a sorted T cell fraction (not recorded which). These receptors all come from a male donor with ankylosing spondylitis.

There are a few counts of this clonotype. The J gene is TRBJ2-3, the V gene TRBV7-4, with 11 bases aligning to TRBD1. This CDR3 is built from 18 residues. Germline V lookup: CDR1 SGHVT, CDR2 SQSDAQ. J was trimmed by 4 bases and V by 5 bases; bases with no gene match: 14. The CDR3 sequence is CASSPPRTGGESADTQYF. For the CDR3, the DNA is TGTGCCAGCAGCCCTCCCCGGACAGGGGGCGAATCGGCAGATACGCAGTATTTT.

This clonotype was detected a few times. CDR3 region: CASSLDSGNYGYTF. In DNA, the CDR3 is TGTGCCAGCAGCTTAGACTCGGGAAACTATGGCTACACCTTC. This chain joins TRBV7-2 and TRBJ1-2; no clear D. The germline V gene encodes CDR1 SGHTA and CDR2 FQGNSA. Deletions cut 1 base from V and 2 bases from J, with 8 bases between. This CDR3 has 14 amino acids.

The chain links TRBV7-8 to TRBJ1-4; 9 nucleotides align to TRBD1. CDR3 length equals 13 residues. V lost 6 bases, J lost 8 bases, and 4 bases stayed unmatched. Germline-derived CDR1 and CDR2 are SGHVS and FQNEAQ. In nucleotides, the CDR3 is TGTGCCAGCAGAGGGGGGACAGGGGAAAAACTGTTTTTT. Protein product: CASRGGTGEKLFF.

The CDR3: CASSTGGWEQYV. The CDR3 DNA sequence: TGTGCCAGCTCCACAGGGGGCTGGGAGCAGTACGTC. J is TRBJ2-7 and V is TRBV11-2, with 9 bases lining up with TRBD1. V was clipped by 8 bases and J by 7 bases; unmatched bases: 6. The CDR3 is made up of 12 amino acids. Per the germline V gene, CDR1 is SGHAT and CDR2 is FQNNGV.

The chain combines TRBV27 with TRBJ1-2, with TRBD1 matching over 8 bases. The V segment lost 5 bases and the J segment 5 bases; nucleotides outside the gene matches: 7. Germline V lookup: CDR1 MNHEY, CDR2 SMNVEV (reference sequence). The CDR3 has 14 amino acids. CDR3 bases: TGTGCCAGCAGTACCAACAGGGGGAGTTATGGCTACACCTTC. It encodes CASSTNRGSYGYTF.

This chain connects TRBV7-9 to TRBJ1-4; D is perhaps TRBD1 (6 bases). The CDR3 length is 14 residues. Trimming left V 3 bases short and J 8 bases short, with 13 bases between. The germline gives CDR1 SEHNR, CDR2 FQNEAQ (reference sequence). The CDR3 sequence is CASSLKGGEEKLFF. CDR3 coding DNA: TGTGCCAGCAGCTTGAAGGGGGGAGAGGAAAAACTGTTTTTT.

This clonotype was observed at least ten times. This chain uses TRBV5-6 with TRBJ2-1; D perhaps matches TRBD2 (6 bases). Germline values: CDR1 SGHDT, CDR2 YYEEEE. This CDR3 is built from 16 residues. Trimming removed 0 bases from V and 0 bases from J, with 10 bases in between. The CDR3 coding sequence is TGTGCCAGCAGCTTGGGGAGGGGTCTCTCCTACAATGAGCAGTTCTTC. The encoded protein is CASSLGRGLSYNEQFF.

V and J are TRBV3-1 and TRBJ1-1; no definite D call. V was trimmed by 1 base and J by 1 base, leaving 13 bases between them. The CDR3 is 16 amino acids. Germline V gives CDR1 LGHDT, CDR2 YNNKEL (reference sequence). As DNA, the CDR3 is TGTGCCAGCAGCCAAGTCGGCCGACCCTCGAACACTGAAGCTTTCTTT. Protein product: CASSQVGRPSNTEAFF.

This clonotype was seen repeatedly, ten times or more. This chain links TRBV5-1 with TRBJ2-1; D is perhaps TRBD2 (5 bases). In germline, CDR1 is SGHRS, CDR2 YFSETQ. Trimming took off 0 bases at V and 7 bases at J, with 11 bases between the two ends. CDR3 length: 14 residues. The CDR3 nucleotides read TGCGCCAGCAGCTTGGAAACTAGTAGGAATGAGCAGTTCTTC. It yields the protein CASSLETSRNEQFF.

The V call is TRBV24-1, the J call TRBJ2-2; maybe TRBD1 (6 bases). The CDR3 loop spans 16 amino acids. The germline gives CDR1 KGHDR, CDR2 SFDVKD. The germline V and J ends were trimmed by 0 bases and 0 bases, with 7 bases remaining between them. CDR3 sequence (DNA): TGTGCCACCAGTGATTTGAAGGGGGCGAACACCGGGGAGCTGTTTTTT. This codes for CATSDLKGANTGELFF.

In DNA form, the CDR3 reads TGTGCCAGCAGCAAAAGGACAGTTCAAGAGACCCAGTACTTC. This gives the protein CASSKRTVQETQYF. V gene TRBV7-6 combines with J gene TRBJ2-5; weak D call: TRBD1 (6 bases). Looked up from germline, CDR1 is SGHVS and CDR2 is FNYEAQ. Trimming left V 5 bases short and J 2 bases short, with 12 bases between. There are 14 residues in the CDR3.

This clonotype was counted only a few times. The chain is built from TRBV20-1 and TRBJ1-5, with a tentative D call TRBD1 (5 bases). The CDR3 is 13 residues long. Per germline, CDR1 DFQATT and CDR2 SNEGSKA (reference sequence). The CDR3 region is CSARTSRNQPQHF. CDR3 nucleotide sequence: TGCAGCGCCCGGACATCCCGAAATCAGCCCCAGCATTTT.

This clonotype was counted a few times. The chain joins TRBV27 to TRBJ2-5, with D perhaps TRBD1 (6 bases). CDR3 length: 18 residues. Germline CDR1 MNHEY, CDR2 SMNVEV (reference sequence). The ends were cut back, 1 base at V and 2 bases at J, with 20 bases in the middle. CDR3: CASSLWGTYKGVQETQYF. The CDR3 DNA follows: TGTGCCAGCAGTTTATGGGGGACATACAAAGGGGTACAAGAGACCCAGTACTTC.

The sample holds a few counts of this clonotype. This CDR3 is CATSRGGTSGNNEQFF. CDR3 DNA sequence: TGTGCCACCAGCAGAGGTGGGACTAGCGGGAATAATGAGCAGTTCTTC. This chain uses TRBV15 with TRBJ2-1; 13 nucleotides align to TRBD2. CDR1 is LNHNV, CDR2 YYDKDF, per germline (reference sequence). After removal of 1 base from V and 7 bases from J, the junction contained 4 bases not matched to a gene. The CDR3 consists of 16 residues.

The chain uses TRBV7-6 and TRBJ2-3, with D tentatively TRBD2 (6 bases). V was trimmed by 5 bases and J by 0 bases, leaving 12 bases between them. Germline V CDR1 and CDR2: SGHVS, FNYEAQ. The CDR3 is made up of 15 amino acids. CDR3: CASSPLGRSTDTQYF. In DNA form, the CDR3 reads TGTGCCAGCAGCCCCCTTGGGAGGAGCACAGATACGCAGTATTTT.

This clonotype was observed a few times. The V call is TRBV7-2, the J call TRBJ1-2; no clear D. CDR1 and CDR2 (germline): SGHTA, FQGNSA. The CDR3 is 13 amino acids. Trimming removed 5 bases at V and 5 bases at J, with 12 bases between. CDR3 nucleotide sequence: TGTGCCAGCAGCCGGGCGGGAGAGTATGGCTACACCTTC. This encodes CASSRAGEYGYTF.

This clonotype occurred a few times. The chain links TRBV29-1 to TRBJ1-3; a possible D gene is TRBD1 (5 bases). The V gene lost 2 bases and the J gene lost 0 bases, with 14 bases spanning the gap. Germline V gives CDR1 SQVTM, CDR2 ANQGSEA. The CDR3 loop spans 16 amino acids. The CDR3 reads CSVESGTRLSGNTIYF. CDR3 bases: TGCAGCGTTGAATCGGGGACCAGACTCTCTGGAAACACCATATATTTT.

The V and J genes are TRBV5-5 and TRBJ2-1, with 8 bases matching TRBD1. The CDR3 sequence is 15 residues long. CDR1 is SGHKS, CDR2 YYEKEE, per germline (reference sequence). With V trimmed by 4 bases and J by 5 bases, 8 bases remained unmatched. The CDR3 DNA reads TGTGCCAGCAGCCGCGGGACAGGCGTTAACAATGAGCAGTTCTTC. Encoded protein: CASSRGTGVNNEQFF.